This T cell receptor beta chain is drawn from a study of blood T cell repertoires in COVID-19. Background on the study: Samples taken during acute and convalescent COVID-19 were collected in the United States, Italy and Spain.

The CDR3 is 21 amino acids. Cohort placement rested on clinical history that participants reported themselves. In this sample, this clone turned up a few times. As handled by the study authors: Amplification with reference gene primers provided the estimates of nucleated cell counts. Profiling relied on immunoSEQ multiplex PCR, and the TCRdb table lists in-frame clones only, not all of them. V and J calls and clone size are as listed in that table; D and trimming were resolved from the DNA. The data show around 330,000 clones, roughly nine tenths seen once. The chain employs TRBV21-1 and TRBJ1-6; the D call TRBD1 from the table was never checked on the DNA. TRBV21-1 is classified as a pseudogene. The source is a man between 60 and 70 years old who had recovered from COVID-19. Sequencing input: PBMCs or T cells enriched from blood (not recorded which). CDR3 DNA sequence: TGTGCCAGCAGCAAAGCCCGACGGCACACGACAGGGCCGGGTTGGTCTTCACCCCTCCACTTT. Residues: CASSKARRHTTGPGWSSPLHF.